The clone carrying this T cell receptor (beta chain) has a handful of counts. What it recognizes is unknown. This sample was included in a study of T-cell memory formation after mild COVID-19. Whole-study findings and limits: CD8+ contracting clones occupied EMRA, while CD4+ ones occupied mainly CM and EM.

It was 5'RACE with constant-segment primers that produced the TCR alpha and TCR beta cDNA libraries, which carried sample barcodes and UMIs. MiXCR was run by TCRdb on the 5' RACE reads, yielding one entry per CDR3 protein. The sample carries approximately 290,000 distinct CDR3 sequences, roughly 8.2% recorded once. This clonotype was obtained from a man aged 18 to 30 who had mild COVID-19 (a few samples of this study predate the infection). Cell type and time point are not known. The sequenced sample consisted of PBMCs or a T cell subset sorted from them (not recorded which).

In DNA, the CDR3 is TGTGCCTGGACTAGCGGGGGTTTCACAGATACGCAGTATTTT. It is translated as CAWTSGGFTDTQYF. The gene calls are TRBV30 and TRBJ2-3; TRBD2 matches at 10 bases. This CDR3 is 14 amino acids long. Trimming cost V 4 bases and J 2 bases; bases outside gene matches: 3. The germline V gene has CDR1 GTSNPN and CDR2 SVGIG (reference sequence).